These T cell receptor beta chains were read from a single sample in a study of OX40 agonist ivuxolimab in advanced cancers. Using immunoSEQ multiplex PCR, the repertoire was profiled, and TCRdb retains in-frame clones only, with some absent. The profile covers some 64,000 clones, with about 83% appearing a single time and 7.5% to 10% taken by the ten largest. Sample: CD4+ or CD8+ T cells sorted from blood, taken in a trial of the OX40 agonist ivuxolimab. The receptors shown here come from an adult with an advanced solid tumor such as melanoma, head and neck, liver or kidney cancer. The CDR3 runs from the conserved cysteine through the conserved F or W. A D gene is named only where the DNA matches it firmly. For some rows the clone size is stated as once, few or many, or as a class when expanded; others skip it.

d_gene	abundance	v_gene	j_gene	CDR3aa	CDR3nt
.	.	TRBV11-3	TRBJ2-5	CASSAPGRRETQYF	TGTGCCAGCAGCGCCCCTGGACGACGAGAGACCCAGTACTTC
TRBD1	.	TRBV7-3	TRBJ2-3	CASSVTGGKDTQYF	TGTGCCAGCAGCGTCACAGGGGGCAAGGATACGCAGTATTTT
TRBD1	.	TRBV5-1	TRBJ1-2	CASSSGQGVLNYGYTF	TGCGCCAGCAGCTCGGGACAGGGGGTGCTTAACTATGGCTACACCTTC
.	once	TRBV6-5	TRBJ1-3	CASSYSDIGNTIYF	TGTGCCAGCAGTTACTCTGATATAGGAAACACCATATATTTT
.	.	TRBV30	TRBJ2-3	CAWRGGRAGLGSPDTQYF	TGTGCCTGGAGAGGGGGGCGGGCCGGCCTTGGGAGTCCAGATACGCAGTATTTT
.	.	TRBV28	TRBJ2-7	CASSSLRDISYEQYF	TGTGCCAGCAGTTCCCTCCGGGACATCTCCTACGAGCAGTACTTC
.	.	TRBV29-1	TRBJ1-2	CSVEEINYGYTF	TGCAGCGTTGAGGAGATTAACTATGGCTACACCTTC
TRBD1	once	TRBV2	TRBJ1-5	CASSGTGNQPQHF	TGTGCCAGCAGCGGGACAGGCAATCAGCCCCAGCATTTT
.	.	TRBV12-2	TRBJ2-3	CASRLDGVTGTSTDTQYF	TGTGCAAGTCGCTTAGATGGGGTGACTGGGACTAGCACAGATACGCAGTATTTT
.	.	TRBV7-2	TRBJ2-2	CASSPRVTGELFF	TGTGCCAGCAGCCCCAGGGTAACCGGGGAGCTGTTTTTT
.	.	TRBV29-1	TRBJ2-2	CSVRPGPTTGELFF	TGCAGCGTTAGGCCAGGGCCGACCACCGGGGAGCTGTTTTTT
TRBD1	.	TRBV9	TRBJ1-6	CASSASGQGGWSPLHF	TGTGCCAGCAGCGCGTCGGGACAGGGAGGTTGGTCACCCCTCCACTTT
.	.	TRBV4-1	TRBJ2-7	CASSQDRRSIYEQYF	TGCGCCAGCAGCCAAGATAGGAGATCTATCTACGAGCAGTACTTC
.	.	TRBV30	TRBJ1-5	CAWSAGMKPQHF	TGTGCCTGGAGTGCGGGCATGAAGCCCCAGCATTTT
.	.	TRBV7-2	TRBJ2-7	CASSKGPTYEQYF	TGTGCCAGCAGCAAGGGCCCTACCTACGAGCAGTACTTC
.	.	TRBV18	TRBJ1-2	CASSPQSQRPDF	TGTGCCAGCTCACCACAGAGCCAAAGGCCCGACTTC
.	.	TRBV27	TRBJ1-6	CASSSRGSFLSSYNSPLHF	TGTGCCAGCAGTTCTCGGGGGTCCTTCTTATCCTCCTATAATTCACCCCTCCACTTT
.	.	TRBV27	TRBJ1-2	CASSSRNRDGYTF	TGTGCCAGCAGTTCCCGGAACAGAGATGGCTACACCTTC
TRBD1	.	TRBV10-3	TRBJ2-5	CAISGSKGRQGSRETQYF	TGTGCCATCAGTGGGTCAAAGGGCCGACAGGGGTCGAGAGAGACCCAGTACTTC
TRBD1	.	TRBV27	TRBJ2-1	CASSSPDRSSYNEQFF	TGTGCCAGCAGTTCGCCGGACAGGTCCTCCTACAATGAGCAGTTCTTC
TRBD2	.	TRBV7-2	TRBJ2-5	CATSQAGVMETQYF	TGTGCCACCAGCCAGGCGGGGGTAATGGAGACCCAGTACTTC
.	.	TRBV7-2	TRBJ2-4	CASSPTGLAFYF	TGTGCCAGCAGCCCGACAGGTTTAGCATTCTACTTC
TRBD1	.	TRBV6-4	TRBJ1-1	CASSIRQGMGNTEAFF	TGTGCCAGCAGTATAAGACAGGGGATGGGGAACACTGAAGCTTTCTTT
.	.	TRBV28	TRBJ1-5	CASSSPGEGLNQPQHF	TGTGCCAGCAGTTCCCCCGGGGAAGGACTCAATCAGCCCCAGCATTTT
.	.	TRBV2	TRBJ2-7	CASRGTFSYEQYF	TGTGCCAGCAGGGGGACGTTCTCCTACGAGCAGTACTTC
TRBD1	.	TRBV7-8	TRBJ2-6	CASSLLSTGATGANVLTF	TGTGCCAGCAGCTTGCTGAGTACAGGGGCAACTGGGGCCAACGTCCTGACTTTC